A selection of T cell receptor beta chains follows, all from one sample in a study of graft-versus-host responses after intestinal transplantation. Their specific antigens are unknown. TCRdb's copy holds only in-frame clones and misses some; the assay was immunoSEQ multiplex PCR. This table has 30,000 to 50,000 clones, 90% to 95% appearing once. The specimen comprised unstimulated CD8+ T cells sorted from spleen or lymph node cells, sampled before transplant. The origin of the receptors is a human donor who was the organ donor for an intestinal transplant. Each CDR3 is given with its conserved first and last residue. The D gene is left open where the match is weak.

>NA|TRBJ2-5|TRBV7-9
CASSLGGPETQYF
>NA|TRBJ1-2|TRBV4-2
CASSQDFGVWLATF
>TRBD1|TRBJ1-1|TRBV7-2
CASSLNRGYTEAFF
>NA|TRBJ2-7|TRBV9
CASSVEGQPYEQYF
>TRBD1|TRBJ2-7|TRBV4-3
CASSQEPGQGYEQYF
>TRBD1|TRBJ1-2|TRBV6-5
CASGQAGGDSGYTF
>NA|TRBJ1-2|TRBV18
CASSPYQQGRDYGYTF
>NA|TRBJ2-1|TRBV6-1
CASSVYNEQFF
>NA|TRBJ1-2|TRBV6-6
CASTQTDLYGYTF
>NA|TRBJ2-7|TRBV6-6
CASSWGPASYEQYF
>NA|TRBJ2-1|TRBV4-3
CTSSQAFPAAGKFDEQFF
>NA|TRBJ2-7|TRBV7-6
CASSSGTYYEQYF
>NA|TRBJ2-3|TRBV9
CASSVDWGVASADTQYF
>TRBD1|TRBJ1-1|TRBV6-6
CASSGTGGTEAFF
>NA|TRBJ2-5|TRBV9
CASSPYGPPGETQYF
>NA|TRBJ2-7|TRBV6-1
CASSEETAERQYF
>NA|TRBJ1-2|TRBV9
CASSVEANYGYTF
>NA|TRBJ1-3|TRBV7-3
CASSLSAASSGNTIYF
>NA|TRBJ2-3|TRBV20-1
CGRVLADTQYF
>TRBD1|TRBJ1-2|TRBV27
CASSSGTGNYGYTF
>NA|TRBJ2-2|TRBV5-6
CASSLADHINTGELFF
>NA|TRBJ1-1|TRBV13
CATRTPGTEAFF
>NA|TRBJ1-4|TRBV7-8
CASSPSRVGSEKLFF
>TRBD2|TRBJ2-3|TRBV2
CASSGSGGPSFPPDTQYF
>NA|TRBJ1-2|TRBV27
CASRYRTVDNYGYTF
>NA|TRBJ1-1|TRBV6-6
CASSYSWGATEAFF
>NA|TRBJ2-7|TRBV11-2
CASSPFGGFGYEQYF
>NA|TRBJ2-2|TRBV5-4
CASSLWVPTTGELFF
>NA|TRBJ2-1|TRBV28
CASSLQRPSFLVAPYHEQFF
>TRBD1|TRBJ2-5|TRBV15
CATATGTEKETQYF
>NA|TRBJ2-3|TRBV28
CASRDLSSSDTQYF
>NA|TRBJ2-3|TRBV28
CASSERTGIVTQYF
>TRBD1|TRBJ2-1|TRBV11-3
CASSLGVGQGLTYNEQFF
>NA|TRBJ2-3|TRBV5-4
CASSLDTSLPDTQYF
>TRBD1|TRBJ1-2|TRBV29-1
CSVTGGYGYTF
>NA|TRBJ1-6|TRBV27
CASSPLFGGSLHF
>TRBD2|TRBJ2-2|TRBV7-6
CASSLLLAGFLHGELFF
>TRBD1|TRBJ2-1|TRBV5-1
CASRTGQAPPGGLNNEQFF
>TRBD2|TRBJ2-1|TRBV27
CASSLSAGVLNEQFF
>TRBD1|TRBJ2-7|TRBV10-3
CAISETDRAYEQYF
>NA|TRBJ2-3|TRBV27
CASSLSTVSTDTQYF
>TRBD2|TRBJ2-7|TRBV6-1
CASSDLVGGVYEQYF
>TRBD2|TRBJ2-2|TRBV7-9
CASSPPGGFPGELFF
>TRBD2|TRBJ2-2|TRBV9
CASSAASGINTGELFF
>NA|TRBJ2-2|TRBV9
CAGARGELFF